This T cell receptor (beta chain) is drawn from a study of T-cell reconstitution after alpha-beta-depleted transplantation in children. Study-wide findings and caveats: Surviving recipient T cells and thymic progenitors produced the high day-60 TCRbeta diversity seen in some patients.

Only a few counts were recorded for this clonotype. Its antigen is undetermined. It was with unique molecular identifiers that the TCRbeta library was prepared. TCRdb itself ran the PCR reads through MiXCR, one entry per CDR3 protein. Here the sample spans approximately 1,000,000 distinct CDR3 sequences, roughly 31% being singletons. The ends were cut back, 3 bases at V and 8 bases at J, with 16 bases in the middle. CDR3 length: 14 residues. This TCR was recovered from a boy younger than two who had a stem cell transplant for SCID, so the T cells may come from the graft donor. Sequences were derived from PBMCs, mostly from graft donor cells, sampled 360 days after TCRalphabeta/CD19-depleted stem cell transplant. J is TRBJ1-1 and V is TRBV12-3 or TRBV12-4; D ambiguous. CDR3 residues: CASSFGLKGAEAFF. CDR3 nucleotide sequence: TGTGCCAGCAGTTTCGGCCTTAAAGGTGCGGAAGCTTTCTTT.